The 5 T cell receptor beta chains in this list originate from one sample, sequenced in a study of T cells in Graves' hyperthyroidism and ophthalmopathy. RNA transcripts yielded amplified TCR beta CDR3 regions. An initial round of RT-PCR targeting the TCR CDR3 relied on the HTBI primer set. MiXCR, run by TCRdb on the multiplex PCR reads, gives a single entry per CDR3 protein. The table lists 650,000 to 750,000 distinct CDR3 sequences, about 14% of them singletons. The sample was blood. The source of these receptors is a woman aged 18 to 35 with Graves' hyperthyroidism.

This clonotype was observed many times. CDR3 sequence reads: CSVRYDEQFF. In DNA form, the CDR3 reads TGCAGTGTCCGTTACGATGAGCAGTTCTTC. The chain is built from TRBV20-1 and TRBJ2-1, with D unresolved. The CDR3 is made up of 10 amino acids. Per germline, CDR1 DFQATT and CDR2 SNEGSKA (reference sequence). Deletions cut 7 bases from V and 8 bases from J, with 9 bases between.

There are a few counts of this clonotype. The chain links TRBV20-1 to TRBJ1-2, with a tentative D call TRBD1 (6 bases). Germline CDR1 DFQATT, CDR2 SNEGSKA (reference sequence). This CDR3 has 13 residues. Trimming removed 4 bases from V and 7 bases from J, with 16 bases in between. The CDR3 bases are TGCAGTGCTAAAGCGGGGGGGGCGGCTGGCTACACCTTC. Residues: CSAKAGGAAGYTF.

This clonotype was seen only a few times. The chain has TRBV6-6 and TRBJ1-4; D gene unclear. V was shortened by 1 base and J by 0 bases, with 6 bases between the two germline ends. The germline V gene has CDR1 MNHNY and CDR2 SVGAGI (reference sequence). This CDR3 is 15 amino acids long. The CDR3 sequence: CASSYFGPTNEKLFF. In nucleotides, the CDR3 is TGTGCCAGCAGTTACTTTGGCCCAACTAATGAAAAACTGTTTTTT.

This clonotype was seen many times. This chain joins TRBV30 and TRBJ2-1; D is unclear. Germline V lookup: CDR1 GTSNPN, CDR2 SVGIG (reference sequence). This CDR3 contains 12 residues. The V end was cut by 1 base, the J end by 7 bases, with 8 bases between. CDR3 amino acids: CAWSESWNEQFF. For the CDR3, the DNA is TGTGCCTGGAGTGAAAGTTGGAATGAGCAGTTCTTC.

This clonotype has more than one count but fewer than ten. The chain joins TRBV3-1 to TRBJ2-3; D not resolved. Per germline, CDR1 LGHDT and CDR2 YNNKEL (reference sequence). The CDR3 is 16 residues long. The V end lost 0 bases, the J end lost 2 bases, and 12 bases lay between the germline ends. The CDR3 loop reads CASSQERPSFTDTQYF. In nucleotides, the CDR3 is TGTGCCAGCAGCCAAGAGCGGCCATCGTTCACAGATACGCAGTATTTT.